The following is a T cell receptor (beta chain) sequence with its context. Repertoires were generated with immunoSEQ multiplex PCR, while TCRdb's copy carries only in-frame clones and drops some. This sample has around 340,000 clones; 95% occur once, and the top ten carry 0.02%. The record originates from a study of shared T cell receptors in the human thymus. Germline trimming cut 0 bases from V and 7 bases from J; bases unmatched to any gene: 2. The germline gives CDR1 SGHNT, CDR2 YYREEE (reference sequence). The CDR3 has 14 amino acids. Sequencing used thymocytes. The chain joins TRBV5-4 to TRBJ2-7; 12 positions match TRBD2. The receptor's source is a human donor. The CDR3 sequence: CASSLGLAGVEQYF. The CDR3 coding sequence is TGTGCCAGCAGCTTGGGACTAGCGGGAGTGGAGCAGTACTTC.